A single sample gave rise to the 6 T cell receptor beta chains below, sequenced in a study of identical twins. TCRdb itself ran the 5' RACE reads through MiXCR, one entry per CDR3 protein. In the table there are roughly 720,000 distinct CDR3 sequences, about 20% of which are singletons. These sequences were also reported in another study, on T cells expressing NK-cell markers.

The specimen was PBMCs. These receptor sequences come from a woman aged 18-35 years in good health.

The rearrangement links TRBV12-3 or TRBV12-4 to TRBJ2-7; D possibly matches TRBD1 or TRBD2 (5 bases each). The CDR3 has 15 residues. Trimming left V 6 bases short and J 3 bases short, with 18 bases between. This CDR3 reads CASRATRDHSYEQYF. As DNA, the CDR3 is TGTGCCAGCAGGGCCACCCGGGACCACAGCTACGAGCAGTACTTC.

A few counts support this clonotype. The chain combines TRBV20-1 with TRBJ2-5, with 9 bases aligning to TRBD2. Germline V gives CDR1 DFQATT, CDR2 SNEGSKA (reference sequence). This CDR3 contains 13 residues. Trimming at V came to 5 bases and at J to 5 bases, leaving 6 bases not matched to a gene. The CDR3 DNA reads TGCAGTGCTTGGGGACTAGCTGGGGAGACCCAGTACTTC. Translated: CSAWGLAGETQYF.

In its sample, this clonotype was seen a few times. V and J are TRBV24-1 and TRBJ2-3; no clear D. The CDR3 has 12 amino acids. Germline CDR1 and CDR2: KGHDR and SFDVKD. Trimming removed 1 base from V and 10 bases from J, with 8 bases in between. This chain's CDR3 is CATSDLDGAQYF. CDR3 coding DNA: TGTGCCACCAGTGATTTAGATGGGGCGCAGTATTTT.

The chain couples TRBV20-1 to TRBJ2-1; unclear D gene. This CDR3 has 11 amino acids. CDR1 is DFQATT and CDR2 is SNEGSKA in the germline V gene (reference sequence). Trimming pared 6 bases from V and 6 bases from J, leaving 9 bases between. In DNA, the CDR3 is TGCAGTGCGGCTAGAGGCAATGAGCAGTTCTTC. Residues: CSAARGNEQFF.

In this sample, this clonotype turned up a few times. The V call is TRBV6-1, the J call TRBJ2-1, with 9 bases that match TRBD2. V gave up 6 bases and J gave up 6 bases; unmatched junction bases: 9. In germline, CDR1 is MNHNS, CDR2 SASEGT. There are 15 residues in the CDR3. CDR3 nucleotides: TGTGCCAGCAGCCACGGGGGACTAGCATCCAATGAGCAGTTCTTC. It yields the protein CASSHGGLASNEQFF.

This clonotype showed up many times. V and J are TRBV20-1 and TRBJ1-1; 9 bases match TRBD1. The CDR3 covers 13 residues. The germline CDR1 and CDR2 sequences are DFQATT and SNEGSKA (reference sequence). J lost 6 bases, V lost 3 bases, and 5 bases had no gene match. The CDR3 sequence is CSARIQGAPEAFF. In nucleotides, the CDR3 is TGCAGTGCTAGGATACAGGGGGCACCTGAAGCTTTCTTT.